The entry below gives a single TCR beta chain sequence along with its context. This sample was included in a study of shared clonotypes between healthy human individuals. Libraries were prepared by immunoSEQ multiplex PCR; TCRdb keeps only in-frame clonotypes and omits some of them. The sample consists of roughly 2,000,000 clones, around 93% of them appearing once. The naive CD8 population came from CD45RO-negative cells selected for CCR7, without terminally differentiated effector memory CD45RA+ cells. Sequenced material: naive CD8+ T cells from PBMCs. This TCR was recovered from a man aged 18-30 years in good health. Some clones in this sample may be carry-over from other donors' samples.

CDR3 DNA: TGTGCCAGCAGTATCGAGACCCAGGGCATGAACACTGAAGCTTTCTTT. Amino acids: CASSIETQGMNTEAFF. The chain employs TRBV2 and TRBJ1-1; D perhaps matches TRBD1 (5 bases). Trimming took 5 bases from V and 0 from J, leaving 16 bases between them. Germline CDR1 SNHLY, CDR2 FYNNEI. CDR3 length equals 16 residues.